The TCR beta chain under discussion was sequenced for a study of blood T cell repertoires in COVID-19. Study at large: The samples span acute and convalescent COVID-19 from the United States, Italy and Spain. T cells, B-cell-depleted T cells, or PBMCs provided the cDNA or gDNA that served as material.

The germline V gene encodes CDR1 MGHRA and CDR2 YSYEKL. V shed 4 bases, J shed 5 bases, and the junction held 4 bases outside the gene matches. The CDR3 loop spans 14 amino acids. Followed over time, Seattle patients had been enrolled while infection was active. With regard to this clone: The sample contains more than one DNA sequence encoding this CDR3.

As processed by the authors: Estimation of nucleated cell counts was performed using reference gene primer amplification. Libraries were prepared by immunoSEQ multiplex PCR; TCRdb keeps only in-frame clonotypes and omits some of them. V and J calls plus clone size are reproduced from that table; the DNA served to infer D and trimming. The sample lists 100,000 to 150,000 clones, about 89% seen once, with more than 3.5% in the top ten. Sample: peripheral blood. V gene TRBV4-1 combines with J gene TRBJ1-1; TRBD1 agrees at 10 bases. This sequence was found in a man between 60 and 75 years old with COVID-19, enrolled during active disease. CDR3 DNA sequence: TGCGCCAGCAGCCCCGGGACAGGGGAGACTGAAGCTTTCTTT. As protein: CASSPGTGETEAFF.